The entry below gives a single TCR beta chain sequence along with its context. Its antigen remains unknown. This entry comes from a study of shared clonotypes between healthy human individuals. Every subset's genomic DNA went evenly onto several immunoSEQ plates. The protocol was immunoSEQ multiplex PCR, while the TCRdb copy is restricted to in-frame clones and leaves out a portion. The table lists a few million clones, 93% of them singletons. CD8 cells classed as naive were CD45RO-negative and positively selected for CCR7, excluding terminally differentiated effector memory CD45RA+ cells. General study results and limits: A limitation of the genetic and exposure-history diversity represented arose from few donors. Sequencing depth was expected to influence donor clonotype sharing.

The CDR3 extends over 17 amino acids. Germline V gene data show CDR1 as SGHNT and CDR2 as YYREEE (reference sequence). The V segment lost 4 bases and the J segment 4 bases; nucleotides outside the gene matches: 14. The material sequenced was naive CD8+ T cells from PBMCs. The sequence was collected from a man in his late teens or twenties in good health. Some clones in this sample may be carry-over from other donors' samples. The chain employs TRBV5-4 and TRBJ2-3; TRBD2 matches 8 bases. The CDR3 spells CASSLLPGGQIADTQYF. The DNA for the CDR3 is TGTGCCAGCAGCCTCCTCCCGGGAGGGCAAATAGCAGATACGCAGTATTTT.